The present T cell receptor (beta chain) was sequenced within a study of blood T cell repertoires in COVID-19. The method was immunoSEQ multiplex PCR; TCRdb's version includes in-frame clones alone and lacks a portion of them. The sample consists of 360,000 or so clones, 89% of them appearing once. The J segment lost 3 bases and the V segment lost 1 base, leaving 11 bases of the junction unmatched. The CDR3 length is 17 residues. Germline V gene data show CDR1 as LGHNA and CDR2 as YNFKEQ. This clone was seen a single time. Source material: PBMCs or T cells enriched from blood (not recorded which). The genes are TRBV4-2 and TRBJ1-2; 7 nucleotides agree with TRBD1. The sequence was collected from a woman aged 25 to 39 who had recovered from COVID-19. CDR3 DNA sequence: TGTGCCAGCAGCCAAGCCATAAGGGACAGCAGATACTATGGCTACACCTTC. It codes for CASSQAIRDSRYYGYTF.